This T cell receptor beta chain was identified during a study of blood T cell repertoires in COVID-19. This clone was recorded a few times. Original handling: Scientists estimated how many nucleated cells there were by amplifying reference gene primers. Method: immunoSEQ multiplex PCR; TCRdb's copy keeps in-frame clones and lacks some. That table is the source of V, J and clone size, and D and trimming were worked out from the DNA. The data hold about 200,000 clones, with around 89% observed a single time. This study enrolled people aged about 18 to 100 from about two dozen US geographic areas. Cohort 3 recovered donors had two negative PCRs, clearance, or symptom resolution. Germline assignment: CDR1 LNHDA and CDR2 SQIVND (reference sequence). The CDR3 sequence is 13 residues long. V was clipped by 5 bases and J by 7 bases, with 12 bases between them.

This chain links TRBV19 with TRBJ1-5; D is ambiguous. Sequencing was carried out using PBMCs or T cells enriched from blood (not recorded which). The TCR comes from a woman under 30 who had recovered from COVID-19. In nucleotides, the CDR3 is TGTGCCAGTAGTGGGTTAGGAGAGCAGCCCCAGCATTTT. Translating it yields CASSGLGEQPQHF.